The 29 T cell receptor beta chains below come from one sample, sequenced in a study of glioma-infiltrating T cells after dendritic cell vaccination. The sample's time point: after dendritic cell vaccination, including at tumor progression/relapse. Method: immunoSEQ multiplex PCR; TCRdb's copy keeps in-frame clones and lacks some. The sample includes fewer than 90,000 clones, roughly 87% of them seen just once. The sample was blood, taken after dendritic cell vaccination. The receptors shown here come from a human donor with glioblastoma.

The chain recombines TRBV4-3 with TRBJ2-5; D is uncertain. Trimming left V 0 bases short and J 4 bases short, with 12 bases between. CDR1 and CDR2 from the germline V gene are LGHNA and YSLEER. CDR3 length: 15 residues. For the CDR3, the DNA is TGCGCCAGCAGCCAAGATAGACGGGTCGGAGAGACCCAGTACTTC. Amino acid sequence: CASSQDRRVGETQYF.

V and J are TRBV25-1 and TRBJ2-7; D might be TRBD2 (7 bases). Germline V lookup: CDR1 MGHDK, CDR2 SYGVNS. The CDR3 consists of 17 residues. V lost 4 bases, J lost 3 bases, and 22 bases lay in between. CDR3 in amino acids: CASSGPGGPWRGYEQYF. CDR3 sequence (DNA): TGTGCCAGCAGTGGTCCCGGGGGGCCCTGGCGAGGCTACGAGCAGTACTTC.

This clone was counted once. This chain links TRBV12-5 with TRBJ1-2; weak D call: TRBD1 (5 bases). The CDR3 contains 14 residues. Germline CDR1 reads LGHNT; CDR2 reads FRNRAP. Trimming removed 1 base from V and 7 bases from J, with 13 bases in between. This CDR3 is CASGLEIRGSGYTF. The DNA of the CDR3 is TGTGCTAGTGGTTTGGAGATAAGGGGCTCTGGCTACACCTTC.

The CDR3 here is CASSPLDRGASYEQYF. CDR3 bases: TGTGCCAGTAGTCCTCTTGACAGGGGAGCTTCCTACGAGCAGTACTTC. The V gene is TRBV19, the J gene TRBJ2-7; TRBD1 matches 8 bases. Germline V CDR1 and CDR2: LNHDA, SQIVND (reference sequence). Losses at the gene ends were 5 bases for V and 1 base for J; bases not matched to a gene: 10. The CDR3 has 16 amino acids.

The chain combines TRBV5-1 with TRBJ2-5, with D possibly being TRBD2 (5 bases). CDR3 size: 16 residues. Germline V gives CDR1 SGHRS, CDR2 YFSETQ. V gave up 4 bases and J gave up 5 bases, with 21 bases separating them. CDR3 loop: CASSLHVALDGETQYF. The CDR3 DNA is TGCGCCAGCAGCCTCCACGTAGCGTTAGATGGGGAGACCCAGTACTTC.

The chain is built from TRBV19 and TRBJ1-1, with D uncertain. CDR3 length equals 16 residues. With 0 bases removed from V and 5 bases from J, the gap between germline ends came to 16 bases. The germline CDR1 and CDR2 sequences are LNHDA and SQIVND (reference sequence). The CDR3 sequence: CASSIEGGQVGTEAFF. The DNA for the CDR3 is TGTGCCAGTAGTATAGAAGGAGGCCAGGTTGGGACTGAAGCTTTCTTT.

Note on this clone: One end of the junction does not line up with germline, which may come from a read error. The chain recombines TRBV7-7 with TRBJ2-2; 8 bases align to TRBD2. Germline CDR1 is SSHAT and CDR2 is FNYEAQ (reference sequence). There are 15 residues in the CDR3. CDR3: CASSSTPGGSGELFF. The CDR3 nucleotides read TGTGCTAGCAGCTCCACGCCGGGGGGGTCCGGGGAGCTGTTTTTT.

The chain employs TRBV27 and TRBJ2-7; 8 bases match TRBD1. The V gene end was trimmed by 4 bases and the J gene end by 2 bases; junction bases not matched to a gene: 4. CDR3 length: 14 residues. Germline V gene data show CDR1 as MNHEY and CDR2 as SMNVEV (reference sequence). The CDR3 region has the DNA TGTGCCAGCAGTTCCTGGACAGGGCCCTACGAGCAGTACTTC. Its protein product is CASSSWTGPYEQYF.

The V call is TRBV18, the J call TRBJ1-4, with 7 bases aligning to TRBD1. V was clipped by 6 bases and J by 0 bases; unmatched bases: 7. Germline CDR1 and CDR2: KGHSH and LQKENI. The CDR3 loop spans 16 amino acids. In nucleotides, the CDR3 is TGTGCCAGCTCTCCCGGACAGGTTGCAACTAATGAAAAACTGTTTTTT. It codes for CASSPGQVATNEKLFF.

The chain combines TRBV6-5 with TRBJ2-7; the match to TRBD1 covers 8 bases. CDR1 MNHEY and CDR2 SVGAGI come from the germline V gene. The CDR3 has 14 residues. V shed 6 bases and J 3 bases; nucleotides not matched to a gene: 7. The CDR3 region is CASRRGTGLYEQYF. CDR3 DNA sequence: TGTGCCAGCAGACGCGGGACAGGCCTCTACGAGCAGTACTTC.

The rearrangement uses TRBV7-9 and TRBJ1-6, with D possibly matching TRBD1 (5 bases). The CDR3 sequence is 16 residues long. Trimming stripped 1 base from V and 7 bases from J, with 14 bases between. Germline CDR1 and CDR2: SEHNR and FQNEAQ (reference sequence). The CDR3 DNA is TGTGCCAGCAGCTTAGGATATGGGACTACAAATTCACCCCTCCACTTT. The encoded protein is CASSLGYGTTNSPLHF.

The CDR3 coding sequence is TGTGCCAGCACCTCAAAGAAGGGACAGAGCTCCTACGAGCAGTACTTC. Protein: CASTSKKGQSSYEQYF. The chain is built from TRBV11-3 and TRBJ2-7, with 7 bases identical to TRBD1. After removal of 7 bases from V and 0 bases from J, the junction contained 12 bases not matched to a gene. This CDR3 is 16 amino acids long. Germline loops: CDR1 SGHNT, CDR2 YENEEA.

There are a few counts of this clone. V is TRBV6-1 and J is TRBJ1-1; D is unclear. The CDR3 has 13 residues. Germline values: CDR1 MNHNS, CDR2 SASEGT. Trimming pared 4 bases from V and 5 bases from J, leaving 11 bases between. CDR3 nucleotides: TGTGCCAGCAGTGTCTCCGTGAGGACTGAAGCTTTCTTT. Encoded protein: CASSVSVRTEAFF.

This clone was seen once. The chain couples TRBV7-2 to TRBJ1-1; D call uncertain. Trimming left V 1 base short and J 10 bases short, with 13 bases between. The CDR3 extends over 13 amino acids. The V gene's germline CDR1 is SGHTA and CDR2 FQGNSA. CDR3 loop: CASSLGGLIRAFF. The CDR3 DNA sequence: TGTGCCAGCAGCTTAGGCGGACTGATTCGAGCTTTCTTT.

The chain joins TRBV5-4 to TRBJ1-2; no firm D call. Germline values: CDR1 SGHNT, CDR2 YYREEE (reference sequence). V lost 2 bases and J lost 12, with 11 bases in between. The CDR3 length is 11 residues. The CDR3 DNA reads as TGTGCCAGCAGCTTCTTACAGAGCCACACCTTC. Its protein is CASSFLQSHTF. Full variable domain (outside the CDR3, taken from reference TRBV5-4 and TRBJ1-2): ETGVTQSPTHLIKTRGQQVTLRCSSQSGHNTVSWYQQALGQGPQFIFQYYREEENGRGNFPPRFSGLQFPNYSSELNVNALELDDSALYLCASSFLQSHTFGSGTRLTVV.

This clone was seen a handful of times. V is TRBV6-1 and J is TRBJ1-3; D is perhaps TRBD1 (5 bases). The CDR3 contains 14 residues. V lost 3 bases to trimming and J lost 1 base, with 7 bases between them. Germline lookup yields CDR1 MNHNS and CDR2 SASEGT. The CDR3 DNA is TGTGCCAGCAGTGACAGGGCATCTGGAAACACCATATATTTT. Translation: CASSDRASGNTIYF.

Points on this clone: One end of the junction does not line up with germline, which may come from a read error. The CDR3 spells CASSGDRVSGNTIYF. The CDR3 DNA reads TGTGCCAGCAGTGGGGACAGGGTATCTGGCAACACCATATATTTT. The rearrangement uses TRBV9 and TRBJ1-3, with 9 bases that match TRBD1. In germline, CDR1 is SGDLS, CDR2 YYNGEE. There are 15 residues in the CDR3. Looking up the rest from reference TRBV9 and TRBJ1-3 gives the full variable domain: DSGVTQTPKHLITATGQRVTLRCSPRSGDLSVYWYQQSLDQGLQFLIQYYNGEERAKGNILERFSAQQFPDLHSELNLSSLELGDSALYFCASSGDRVSGNTIYFGEGSWLTVV.

The V call is TRBV4-1, the J call TRBJ1-4; maybe TRBD1 (6 bases). Germline V gene sequence: CDR1 MGHRA, CDR2 YSYEKL. The CDR3 runs 14 residues. Trimming took 1 base from V and 8 from J, leaving 11 bases between them. Here the CDR3 DNA reads TGCGCCAGCAGCCAAGTGTCAGGGGAGGAAAAACTGTTTTTT. Translation gives CASSQVSGEEKLFF.

The chain is built from TRBV6-5 and TRBJ1-2; tentatively, D is TRBD1 (6 bases). Trimming stripped 8 bases from V and 4 bases from J, with 14 bases between. This CDR3 is 13 amino acids long. Germline-derived CDR1 and CDR2 are MNHEY and SVGAGI. The CDR3 sequence is CASGGGRLYGYTF. The CDR3 coding sequence is TGTGCCAGCGGGGGGGGCAGACTCTATGGCTACACCTTC.

The chain carries TRBV7-6 and TRBJ1-6; 8 positions agree with TRBD1. The V segment lost 4 bases and the J segment 2 bases; nucleotides outside the gene matches: 1. The germline gives CDR1 SGHVS, CDR2 FNYEAQ. The CDR3 is 15 residues long. CDR3 region: CASSSGQAYNSPLHF. The DNA for the CDR3 is TGTGCCAGCAGCTCGGGACAGGCCTATAATTCACCCCTCCACTTT.

The chain carries TRBV7-3 and TRBJ2-5; 9 bases align to TRBD2. V trimming: 1 base; J trimming: 1 base; junction bases outside the gene matches: 4. Germline-derived CDR1 and CDR2 are SGHTA and FQGTGA. This CDR3 comprises 16 residues. CDR3 residues: CASSLNSGGTQETQYF. CDR3 nucleotide sequence: TGTGCCAGCAGCTTAAATAGCGGGGGAACCCAAGAGACCCAGTACTTC.

This chain connects TRBV4-1 to TRBJ1-5; D call uncertain. This CDR3 contains 14 residues. In germline, CDR1 is MGHRA, CDR2 YSYEKL. V was shortened by 0 bases and J by 4 bases, with 7 bases between the two germline ends. The CDR3 reads CASSQDPANQPQHF. In DNA, the CDR3 is TGCGCCAGCAGCCAAGATCCAGCGAATCAGCCCCAGCATTTT.

The chain uses TRBV12-5 and TRBJ1-1, with D hard to call. The CDR3 runs 15 residues. CDR1 and CDR2 (germline): LGHNT, FRNRAP. V was pared by 3 bases and J by 0 bases, with 11 bases between. The CDR3 reads CASGLRESMNTEAFF. CDR3 sequence (DNA): TGTGCTAGTGGTTTACGAGAAAGCATGAACACTGAAGCTTTCTTT.

This clone came up a few times. The chain combines TRBV5-1 with TRBJ1-2; D gene unclear. Germline V gene data show CDR1 as SGHRS and CDR2 as YFSETQ. Trimming left V 5 bases short and J 8 bases short, with 13 bases between. CDR3 length: 12 amino acids. CDR3 sequence (DNA): TGCGCCAGCAGGGAGGATATGACGGGCTACACCTTC. This translates into CASREDMTGYTF.

J is TRBJ2-7 and V is TRBV6-1, with 10 positions matching TRBD1. This CDR3 has 15 amino acids. In germline, CDR1 is MNHNS, CDR2 SASEGT. V was clipped by 1 base and J by 3 bases; unmatched bases: 3. DNA for the CDR3: TGTGCCAGCAGTGAAGGGGGGACAGGGGACTACGAGCAGTACTTC. It is translated as CASSEGGTGDYEQYF.

V and J are TRBV27 and TRBJ2-7; no firm D call. Trimming shortened V by 0 bases and J by 0 bases, and 6 bases separated the two germline ends. The CDR3 is made up of 14 amino acids. CDR1 and CDR2 from the germline V gene are MNHEY and SMNVEV (reference sequence). The CDR3 DNA reads as TGTGCCAGCAGTTTATCGTTCATCTCCTACGAGCAGTACTTC. Its translation: CASSLSFISYEQYF.

This clone was recorded only once. This chain joins TRBV2 and TRBJ1-2; 7 positions agree with TRBD1. The CDR3 is 14 amino acids. The germline V gene encodes CDR1 SNHLY and CDR2 FYNNEI. The V gene end was trimmed by 7 bases and the J gene end by 2 bases; junction bases not matched to a gene: 7. The DNA of the CDR3 is TGTGCCAGCACCTCGGACAGGTTCAACTATGGCTACACCTTC. Amino acid sequence: CASTSDRFNYGYTF.

This clone has a single count. The rearrangement links TRBV18 to TRBJ2-1, with TRBD2 identical over 12 bases. The CDR3 runs to 16 residues. The V and J ends lost 4 bases and 7 bases, in that order; junction bases with no gene match: 8. CDR1 and CDR2 (germline): KGHSH, LQKENI. The CDR3 coding sequence is TGTGCCAGCTCACTCCAGACCGGGACTAGCGGGAATGAGCAGTTCTTC. Residues: CASSLQTGTSGNEQFF.

The V gene is TRBV5-6, the J gene TRBJ1-2, with D possibly matching TRBD1 (5 bases). Germline-derived CDR1 and CDR2 are SGHDT and YYEEEE. This CDR3 is 15 amino acids long. The V end was cut by 2 bases, the J end by 1 base, with 12 bases between. The CDR3 DNA reads as TGTGCCAGCAGCTTTAGTGCAGACAGTAACTATGGCTACACCTTC. This gives the protein CASSFSADSNYGYTF.